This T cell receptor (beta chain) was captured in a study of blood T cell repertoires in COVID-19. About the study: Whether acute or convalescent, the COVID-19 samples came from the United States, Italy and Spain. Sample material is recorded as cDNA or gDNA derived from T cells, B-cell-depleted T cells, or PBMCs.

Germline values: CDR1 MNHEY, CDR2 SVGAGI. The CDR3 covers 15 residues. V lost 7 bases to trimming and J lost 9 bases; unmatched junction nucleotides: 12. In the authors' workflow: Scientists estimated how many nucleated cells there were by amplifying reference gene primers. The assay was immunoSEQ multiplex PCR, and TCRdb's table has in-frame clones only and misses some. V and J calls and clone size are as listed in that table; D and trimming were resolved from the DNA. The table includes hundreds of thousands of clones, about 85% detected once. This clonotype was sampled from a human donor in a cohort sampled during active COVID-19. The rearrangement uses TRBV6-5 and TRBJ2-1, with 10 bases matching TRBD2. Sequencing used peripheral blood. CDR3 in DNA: TGTGCCAGCATGGGTGGAGCGGGAGGGTGGAGTGAGCAGTTCTTC. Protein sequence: CASMGGAGGWSEQFF.